The 2 T cell receptor beta chains below come from one sample, sequenced in a study of OX40 agonist ivuxolimab in advanced cancers. Produced via immunoSEQ multiplex PCR; TCRdb's table is partial and in-frame only. This sample has tens of thousands of clones, with 70% to 90% found just once. Source: CD4+ or CD8+ T cells sorted from blood, taken in a trial of the OX40 agonist ivuxolimab. Receptors were obtained from an adult with an advanced solid tumor such as melanoma, head and neck, liver or kidney cancer.

The rearrangement uses TRBV11-2 and TRBJ2-5; 9 positions agree with TRBD1. The CDR3 is 13 residues long. Trimming removed 5 bases from V and 4 bases from J; junction bases left unmatched: 2. Germline CDR1 is SGHAT and CDR2 is FQNNGV. CDR3 residues: CASSRDRAETQYF. The CDR3 nucleotides are TGTGCCAGCAGCCGGGACAGGGCAGAGACCCAGTACTTC.

This sequence joins TRBV27 and TRBJ1-3, with D maybe TRBD1 (6 bases). The V and J ends lost 6 bases and 0 bases respectively, with 15 bases between them. The length of the CDR3 is 16 residues. Germline V gives CDR1 MNHEY, CDR2 SMNVEV (reference sequence). The CDR3 nucleotides are TGTGCCAGCAGCCGATCGACAGGATTCTCTGGAAACACCATATATTTT. Its protein is CASSRSTGFSGNTIYF.